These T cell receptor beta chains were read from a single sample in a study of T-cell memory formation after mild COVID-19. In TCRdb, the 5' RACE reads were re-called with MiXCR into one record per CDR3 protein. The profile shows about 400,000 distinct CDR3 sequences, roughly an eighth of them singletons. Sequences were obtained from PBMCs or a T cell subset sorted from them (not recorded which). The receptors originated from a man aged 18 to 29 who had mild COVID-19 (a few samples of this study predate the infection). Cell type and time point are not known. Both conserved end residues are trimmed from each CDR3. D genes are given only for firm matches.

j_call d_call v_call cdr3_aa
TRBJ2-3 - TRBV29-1 SVAARGDTQY
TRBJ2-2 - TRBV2 ASRAEPNTGELF
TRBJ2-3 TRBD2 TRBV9 ASSPWTSDHTQY
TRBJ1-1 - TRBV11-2 ASSLSTNTEAF
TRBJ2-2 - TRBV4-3 ASSQEITRGGELF
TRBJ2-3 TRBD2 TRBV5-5 ATTTWGGRPY
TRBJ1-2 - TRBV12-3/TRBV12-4 ASRSTGNYGYT
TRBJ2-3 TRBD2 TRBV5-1 ASSSGTSGGGDTQY
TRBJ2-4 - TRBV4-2 ASSQVELGALSKNIQY
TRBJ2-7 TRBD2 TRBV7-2 ASSSGVASEQY
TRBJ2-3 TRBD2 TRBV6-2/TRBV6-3 ASKGLAIDTQY
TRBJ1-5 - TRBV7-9 ASSRGGPSQPQH
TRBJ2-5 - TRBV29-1 SVERDVQETQY
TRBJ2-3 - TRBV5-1 ASSSPLGLDTQY
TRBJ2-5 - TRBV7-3 ASSLTGRVPETQY
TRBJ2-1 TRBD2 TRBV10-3 AIPGTSSNEQF
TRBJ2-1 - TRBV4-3 ASSPGVGRRRDNEQF
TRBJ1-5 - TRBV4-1 ASSQGASANQPQH
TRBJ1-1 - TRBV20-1 SARSQLNRDTAF
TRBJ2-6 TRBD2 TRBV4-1 ASSQREVTGANVLT
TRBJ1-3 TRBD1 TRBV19 ASSIQGDGNTIY
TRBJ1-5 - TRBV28 ASSLAQGDQPQH
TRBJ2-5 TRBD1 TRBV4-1 ASSQEGQGRQETQY
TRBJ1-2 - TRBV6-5 ASKLAGVGYT
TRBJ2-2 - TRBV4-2 ASSQDGGAGELF
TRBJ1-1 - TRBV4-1 ASSRTGQGAF
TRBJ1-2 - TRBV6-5 ASWGPSGYT
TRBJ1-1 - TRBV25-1 ASSRLGQYTEAF
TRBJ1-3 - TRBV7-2 ASSPLGLGENTIY
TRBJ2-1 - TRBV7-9 ASSWSGSASEQF
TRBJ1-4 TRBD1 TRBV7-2 ASSLRGDRGWANEKLF
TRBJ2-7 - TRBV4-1 ASSQARGAGEEQY
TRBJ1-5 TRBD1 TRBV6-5 ASSTGTGGRQPQH
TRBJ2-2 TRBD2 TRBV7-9 ASSHPTSGPNTGELF
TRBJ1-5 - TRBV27 ASSLRPGNQPQH
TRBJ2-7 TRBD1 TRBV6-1 ASRPGTGSYEQY
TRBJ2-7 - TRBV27 ASSPSGQSYEQY
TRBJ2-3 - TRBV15 ATSRARDVKDTQY
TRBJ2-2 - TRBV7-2 ASSLSRNTGELF
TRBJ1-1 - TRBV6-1 ASRGGRHLTEAF
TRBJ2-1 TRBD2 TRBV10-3 AISVVAGGLNEQF
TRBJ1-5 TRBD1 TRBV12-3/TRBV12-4 ASSGDRGNQPQH
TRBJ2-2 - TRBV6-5 ASSYTPTLGFLF
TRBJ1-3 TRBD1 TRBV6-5 ASSLDRGGNTIY
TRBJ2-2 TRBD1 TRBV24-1 ATGTGDTGELF
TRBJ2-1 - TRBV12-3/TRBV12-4 ASSSLGTSNEQF
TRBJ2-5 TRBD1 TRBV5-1 ASTDRDSQETQY
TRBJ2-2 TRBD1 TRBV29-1 SGGAGGTGELF
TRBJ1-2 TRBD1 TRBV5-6 ASSTAGQGYYGYT
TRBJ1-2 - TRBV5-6 ASSFGPNYGYT
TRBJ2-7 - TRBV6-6 ASWGGEQY
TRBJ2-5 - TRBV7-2 ASSSRRGRVAETQY
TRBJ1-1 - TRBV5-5 ASATVNTEAF
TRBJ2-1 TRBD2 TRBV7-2 ASLPTSGGNNEQF
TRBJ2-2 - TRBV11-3 ASSSGRDTGELF